The clone carrying this TCR beta chain has more than one count but fewer than ten. Germline V gene data show CDR1 as SGHRS and CDR2 as YFSETQ. The CDR3 sequence is 14 residues long. Trimming cost V 4 bases and J 2 bases, with 13 bases left between them. This sample was included in a study of T-cell memory formation after mild COVID-19. TCRdb reprocessed the 5' RACE reads with MiXCR, giving one entry per CDR3 protein. Found here are about 430,000 distinct CDR3 sequences, 18% of them singletons; the top ten hold 20% to 25%. This receptor was obtained from a man between 18 and 29 years old who had mild COVID-19 (a few samples of this study predate the infection). Cell type and time point are not known. The chain is built from TRBV5-1 and TRBJ2-7; possible D gene TRBD1, 6 bases. Sequencing used PBMCs or a T cell subset sorted from them (not recorded which). CDR3 in amino acids: CASSIQGSPYEQYF. CDR3 sequence (DNA): TGCGCCAGCAGCATACAGGGTTCCCCCTACGAGCAGTACTTC.